This paragraph reports one T cell receptor beta chain. V shed 4 bases and J shed 5 bases, with 5 bases lying between them. This CDR3 spans 12 amino acids. Germline V gene data show CDR1 as ENHRY and CDR2 as SYGVKD. The data stem from a study of high-grade serous ovarian cancer treatment subgroups. Study background: On average, around 15,000 reads and thousands of unique TCR beta rearrangements were obtained per sample.

Only in-frame clones appear in the TCRdb table, and some are missing; sequencing was by immunoSEQ multiplex PCR. Of a few thousand clones listed, less than 85% were seen once; the top ten hold about 5.5%. Tumor tissue was taken before any definitive surgery or chemotherapy was given. This TCR was sampled from a human donor with high-grade serous ovarian cancer. Sequencing used tumor tissue. The chain is built from TRBV10-3 and TRBJ2-2; D remains ambiguous. CDR3 amino acids: CAISGPTGELFF. Written as DNA, the CDR3 is TGTGCCATCAGTGGACCTACCGGGGAGCTGTTTTTT.